This T cell receptor (beta chain) was observed in a study of blood T cell repertoires in COVID-19. Authors' methods: For nucleated cells, counts were estimated from reference gene primer amplification. Using immunoSEQ multiplex PCR, the repertoire was profiled, and TCRdb retains in-frame clones only, with some absent. The V and J calls and clone size come from that table; D and trimming were worked out from the DNA. This table holds approximately 170,000 clones, 84% found once. With 4 bases clipped from V and 7 bases from J, the junction kept 2 bases outside the gene matches. This CDR3 spans 12 amino acids. Germline V gives CDR1 MNHNY, CDR2 SVGAGI (reference sequence).

The sequence derives from a man aged 40-49 years who had recovered from COVID-19. The V and J genes are TRBV6-6 and TRBJ1-1, with 8 nucleotides matching TRBD1. Material for sequencing was peripheral blood. This CDR3 reads CASSFGQGEAFF. CDR3 nucleotides: TGTGCCAGCAGTTTCGGACAGGGTGAAGCTTTCTTT.